Here is one T cell receptor beta chain with its context. Other DNA sequences of this sample code for an identical CDR3. V was trimmed by 3 bases and J by 2 bases, leaving 11 bases between them. The CDR3 runs to 15 residues. Germline CDR1 reads LNHDA; CDR2 reads SQIVND (reference sequence). Data came from immunoSEQ multiplex PCR; TCRdb stores just in-frame clones and leaves some out. The repertoire holds some 170,000 clones, with more than 80% as singletons. This specimen comes from a study of blood T cell repertoires in COVID-19. Study as a whole: COVID-19 samples from acute and convalescent phases originated in the United States, Italy and Spain. The analysed material was cDNA or gDNA that came from T cells, B-cell-depleted T cells, or PBMCs.

This sequence was found in a man in his forties or fifties who had recovered from COVID-19. V usage is TRBV19 and J usage is TRBJ1-5; TRBD1 might be the D (5 bases). Source material: PBMCs or T cells enriched from blood (not recorded which). For the CDR3, the DNA is TGTGCCAGTAGTATTGGGCAGGGCGGCAATCAGCCCCAGCATTTT. It yields the protein CASSIGQGGNQPQHF.